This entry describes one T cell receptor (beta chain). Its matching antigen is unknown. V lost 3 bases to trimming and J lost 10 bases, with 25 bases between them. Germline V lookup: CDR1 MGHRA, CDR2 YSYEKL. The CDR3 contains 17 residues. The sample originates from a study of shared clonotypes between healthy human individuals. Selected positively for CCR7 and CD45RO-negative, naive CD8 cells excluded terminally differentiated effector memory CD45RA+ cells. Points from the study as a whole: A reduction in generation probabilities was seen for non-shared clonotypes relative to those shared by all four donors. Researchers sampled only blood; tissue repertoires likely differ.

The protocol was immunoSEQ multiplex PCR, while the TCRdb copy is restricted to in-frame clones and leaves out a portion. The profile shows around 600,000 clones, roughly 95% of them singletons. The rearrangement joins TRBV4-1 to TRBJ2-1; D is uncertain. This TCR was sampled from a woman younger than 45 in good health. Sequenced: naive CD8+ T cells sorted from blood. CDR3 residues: CASSHLPSRPPLWEQFF. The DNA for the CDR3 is TGCGCCAGCAGCCATCTCCCATCCCGCCCTCCCTTATGGGAGCAGTTCTTC.